The entry that follows covers one T cell receptor beta chain sequence. The data are from a study of blood T cell repertoires in COVID-19. Study summary: The samples span acute and convalescent COVID-19 from the United States, Italy and Spain.

Participants had their cohort set by participant-reported clinical history. Symptom resolution, clearance, or two negative PCRs marked donors in Cohort 3 as recovered. The CDR3 is 15 residues long. In germline, CDR1 is SGHRS, CDR2 YFSETQ. V dropped 2 bases and J dropped 8 bases, with 14 bases sitting between them. Libraries were prepared by immunoSEQ multiplex PCR; TCRdb keeps only in-frame clonotypes and omits some of them. The sample has approximately 200,000 clones; roughly 82% are singletons. The sequence was collected from a man aged 35-49 years who had recovered from COVID-19. Sequencing was carried out using PBMCs or T cells enriched from blood (not recorded which). The gene calls are TRBV5-1 and TRBJ1-6; D not resolved. CDR3 region: CASSLTGNWDSPLHF. CDR3 nucleotide sequence: TGCGCCAGCAGCTTAACGGGGAATTGGGATTCACCCCTCCACTTT. Based on the CDR3 plus reference TRBV5-1 and TRBJ1-6, the full variable domain is KAGVTQTPRYLIKTRGQQVTLSCSPISGHRSVSWYQQTPGQGLQFLFEYFSETQRNKGNFPGRFSGRQFSNSRSEMNVSTLELGDSALYLCASSLTGNWDSPLHFGNGTRLTVT.